The T cell receptor (beta chain) described here comes from a study of blood T cell repertoires in COVID-19. Study overall: The origin of the acute and convalescent COVID-19 samples was the United States, Italy and Spain. Sources were T cells, B-cell-depleted T cells, or PBMCs; the material itself was cDNA or gDNA.

Profiled with immunoSEQ multiplex PCR; TCRdb holds only in-frame clones, not every one. The data hold about 310,000 clones, with about 89% observed a single time. Germline V CDR1 and CDR2: WNHNN, SYGVQD (reference sequence). The V segment lost 4 bases and the J segment 5 bases; nucleotides outside the gene matches: 5. This CDR3 is built from 14 residues. The receptor's source is a woman in her thirties or forties who had recovered from COVID-19. The sample comprised PBMCs or T cells enriched from blood (not recorded which). The chain carries TRBV10-1 and TRBJ2-3, with TRBD2 matching 8 bases. The CDR3 spells CASSAGGALDTQYF. CDR3 DNA: TGCGCCAGCAGTGCCGGGGGGGCTTTAGATACGCAGTATTTT.